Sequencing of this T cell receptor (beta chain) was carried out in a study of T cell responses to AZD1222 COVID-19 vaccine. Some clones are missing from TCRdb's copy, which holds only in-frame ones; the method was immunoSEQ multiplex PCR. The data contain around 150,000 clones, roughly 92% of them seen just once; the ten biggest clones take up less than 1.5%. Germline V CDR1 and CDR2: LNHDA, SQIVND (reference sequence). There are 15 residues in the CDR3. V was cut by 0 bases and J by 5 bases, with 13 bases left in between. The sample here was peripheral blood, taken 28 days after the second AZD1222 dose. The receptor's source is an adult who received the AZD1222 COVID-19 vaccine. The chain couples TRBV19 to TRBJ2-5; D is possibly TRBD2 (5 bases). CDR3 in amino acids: CASSIDPRKRETQYF. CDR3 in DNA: TGTGCCAGTAGTATAGATCCGCGAAAGCGGGAGACCCAGTACTTC. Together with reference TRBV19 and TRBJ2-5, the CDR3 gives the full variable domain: DGGITQSPKYLFRKEGQNVTLSCEQNLNHDAMYWYRQDPGQGLRLIYYSQIVNDFQKGDIAEGYSVSREKKESFPLTVTSAQKNPTAFYLCASSIDPRKRETQYFGPGTRLLVL.